Presented here are 29 T cell receptor beta chains from one specimen sequenced in a study of cytomegalovirus exposure and HLA in healthy donors. PCR used 60 Vbeta primers and 13 Jbeta primers. Libraries were prepared by immunoSEQ multiplex PCR; TCRdb keeps only in-frame clonotypes and omits some of them. In the table there are some 200,000 clones, 79% of which are singletons. The sample comprised PBMCs. Receptors were obtained from a girl aged 10 to 17 in good health and CMV-seropositive.

The chain links TRBV18 to TRBJ1-3; 8 bases fit TRBD1. The length of the CDR3 is 16 residues. CDR1 is KGHSH, CDR2 LQKENI, per germline. Losses at the gene ends were 5 bases for V and 1 base for J; bases not matched to a gene: 7. The CDR3 loop is CASSARTGKSGNTIYF. CDR3 nucleotides: TGTGCCAGCTCAGCCCGGACAGGGAAGTCTGGAAACACCATATATTTT.

The chain combines TRBV30 with TRBJ2-5; 15 bases align to TRBD2. The J segment lost 3 bases and the V segment lost 0 bases, leaving 5 bases of the junction unmatched. The V gene's germline CDR1 is GTSNPN and CDR2 SVGIG (reference sequence). The CDR3 loop spans 17 amino acids. The CDR3 sequence is CAWSVRRTSGGEETQYF. CDR3 coding DNA: TGTGCCTGGAGTGTACGTCGGACTAGCGGGGGGGAAGAGACCCAGTACTTC.

The chain employs TRBV6-5 and TRBJ1-2; a weak D match, TRBD1 (5 bases). This CDR3 region has 14 residues. V was shortened by 0 bases and J by 7 bases, with 12 bases between the two germline ends. In germline, CDR1 is MNHEY, CDR2 SVGAGI. Written as DNA, the CDR3 is TGTGCCAGCAGTTACTCGACGGGGGACCGTGGCTACACCTTC. Translating it yields CASSYSTGDRGYTF.

This clone was counted between two and nine times. The chain links TRBV4-3 to TRBJ2-7, with 8 bases lining up with TRBD2. The V gene end was trimmed by 3 bases and the J gene end by 3 bases; junction bases not matched to a gene: 10. The CDR3 has 16 amino acids. Germline V gene sequence: CDR1 LGHNA, CDR2 YSLEER. The CDR3 protein is CASSQALGGGNYEQYF. As DNA, the CDR3 is TGCGCCAGCAGCCAGGCTCTGGGCGGGGGGAACTACGAGCAGTACTTC.

This clone came up a few times. The rearrangement joins TRBV18 to TRBJ1-2, with a tentative D call TRBD1 (6 bases). Trimming took 0 bases from V and 4 from J, leaving 12 bases between them. Per germline, CDR1 KGHSH and CDR2 LQKENI. CDR3 size: 15 residues. This chain's CDR3 is CASSPPGQFSYGYTF. The CDR3 coding sequence is TGTGCCAGCTCACCACCTGGACAGTTTTCCTATGGCTACACCTTC.

The table lists this clone with a count of one. Other DNA sequences in this specimen translate into the identical CDR3. The V gene is TRBV4-3, the J gene TRBJ1-1; D is ambiguous. V lost 1 base to trimming and J lost 1 base, with 4 bases between them. CDR3 size: 13 residues. CDR1 is LGHNA and CDR2 is YSLEER in the germline V gene. In DNA form, the CDR3 reads TGCGCCAGCAGCCAAGGAGGGAACACTGAAGCTTTCTTT. It yields the protein CASSQGGNTEAFF.

The V and J genes are TRBV7-7 and TRBJ1-3; TRBD1 matches at 8 bases. The CDR3 spans 15 residues. Germline CDR1 SSHAT, CDR2 FNYEAQ (reference sequence). Unmatched junction bases numbered 7, after V lost 7 bases and J lost 2 bases. In DNA form, the CDR3 reads TGTGCCAGCAACTTGGACAGGGTCGCTGGAAACACCATATATTTT. Its translation: CASNLDRVAGNTIYF.

Only a few counts were recorded for this clone. The chain recombines TRBV5-6 with TRBJ2-4; D is possibly TRBD2 (5 bases). The CDR3 contains 14 residues. Trimming took off 2 bases at V and 0 bases at J, with 6 bases between the two ends. The germline V gene encodes CDR1 SGHDT and CDR2 YYEEEE. CDR3 loop: CASSFSGAKNIQYF. DNA for the CDR3: TGTGCCAGCAGCTTCAGCGGAGCCAAAAACATTCAGTACTTC.

This clone was detected once. The rearrangement uses TRBV5-1 and TRBJ2-7; 10 bases line up with TRBD2. J was trimmed by 7 bases and V by 4 bases; bases with no gene match: 14. Germline-derived CDR1 and CDR2 are SGHRS and YFSETQ. The CDR3 has 16 residues. The CDR3 DNA is TGCGCCAGCAGCGGCCTCCCCCTAGCGGGGGACCCTGAGCAGTACTTC. Its protein product is CASSGLPLAGDPEQYF.

The CDR3 region has the DNA TGTGCCAGCAGCTTGTTTTTCGGGGGACTAGTAAAAGAGACCCAGTACTTC. Translated, it gives CASSLFFGGLVKETQYF. The chain has TRBV5-6 and TRBJ2-5, with 8 bases that match TRBD2. This CDR3 has 17 amino acids. From germline, CDR1 is SGHDT and CDR2 YYEEEE. Trimming removed 1 base from V and 3 bases from J; junction bases left unmatched: 11.

The gene calls are TRBV29-1 and TRBJ1-1, with a weak D call TRBD1 (5 bases). CDR1 SQVTM and CDR2 ANQGSEA come from the germline V gene. V lost 3 bases, J lost 5 bases, and 19 bases lay in between. This CDR3 contains 15 residues. The CDR3 region has the DNA TGCAGCGTTGAGAGCGCGGGACCCTGGAGAACTGAAGCTTTCTTT. It codes for CSVESAGPWRTEAFF.

The rearrangement joins TRBV5-1 to TRBJ2-1, with 11 bases identical to TRBD2. The CDR3 loop spans 16 amino acids. V dropped 0 bases and J dropped 6; count of bases not matched to a gene: 5. Germline assignment: CDR1 SGHRS and CDR2 YFSETQ. DNA of the CDR3: TGCGCCAGCAGCTTGGTAGCGGGGGGGCCGGGCAATGAGCAGTTCTTC. It codes for CASSLVAGGPGNEQFF.

The chain links TRBV21-1 to TRBJ2-7; the table's D call, TRBD1, has no DNA check behind it. TRBV21-1 is a listed pseudogene. The CDR3 is 11 amino acids. Written as DNA, the CDR3 is TGTGCCGTTACACCCGCCCATTTGCAGTACTTC. Encoded protein: CAVTPAHLQYF.

This clone has only one observation. The chain is built from TRBV12-5 and TRBJ1-5; 8 bases map to TRBD1. Germline loops: CDR1 LGHNT, CDR2 FRNRAP. V lost 5 bases to trimming and J lost 4 bases; unmatched junction nucleotides: 10. The CDR3 is 16 residues long. DNA of the CDR3: TGTGCTAGTGGTCCCGGACAGGGAAAGGCTAATCAGCCCCAGCATTTT. It codes for CASGPGQGKANQPQHF. Supplemented by reference TRBV12-5 and TRBJ1-5, the full variable domain reads DARVTQTPRHKVTEMGQEVTMRCQPILGHNTVFWYRQTMMQGLELLAYFRNRAPLDDSGMPKDRFSAEMPDATLATLKIQPSEPRDSAVYFCASGPGQGKANQPQHFGDGTRLSIL.

The genes are TRBV5-1 and TRBJ1-1, with D maybe TRBD1 (5 bases). This CDR3 contains 14 residues. Deletions cut 0 bases from V and 4 bases from J, with 10 bases between. CDR1 is SGHRS, CDR2 YFSETQ, per germline. This CDR3 reads CASSLADGGTEAFF. CDR3 DNA: TGCGCCAGCAGCTTGGCGGACGGGGGCACTGAAGCTTTCTTT.

V and J are TRBV6-5 and TRBJ1-2; no firm D call. V lost 6 bases and J 3 bases, leaving 11 bases between the germline ends. Germline CDR1 reads MNHEY; CDR2 reads SVGAGI. The CDR3 is 13 amino acids. CDR3 DNA sequence: TGTGCCAGCAGGCAATACCGGGACTATGGCTACACCTTC. This codes for CASRQYRDYGYTF.

This clone appeared a few times. This chain joins TRBV7-2 and TRBJ2-5; 9 nucleotides align to TRBD2. Germline CDR1 and CDR2: SGHTA and FQGNSA. V lost 2 bases to trimming and J lost 2 bases; unmatched junction nucleotides: 6. This CDR3 is 16 amino acids long. This chain's CDR3 is CASSLTLLAGQETQYF. The DNA for the CDR3 is TGTGCCAGCAGCTTAACGTTGCTAGCGGGGCAAGAGACCCAGTACTTC.

CDR3 sequence (DNA): TGCGCCAGCAGCTTGGAAAGGAGCTCCTACAATGAGCAGTTCTTC. Protein product: CASSLERSSYNEQFF. The chain is built from TRBV5-1 and TRBJ2-1; D gene uncertain. Germline V gene data show CDR1 as SGHRS and CDR2 as YFSETQ. The CDR3 sequence is 15 residues long. Trimming took 0 bases from V and 0 from J, leaving 7 bases between them. The full variable domain, completed using reference TRBV5-1 and TRBJ2-1, is KAGVTQTPRYLIKTRGQQVTLSCSPISGHRSVSWYQQTPGQGLQFLFEYFSETQRNKGNFPGRFSGRQFSNSRSEMNVSTLELGDSALYLCASSLERSSYNEQFFGPGTRLTVL.

This chain connects TRBV6-5 to TRBJ2-3; 8 bases align to TRBD2. CDR1 MNHEY and CDR2 SVGAGI come from the germline V gene. V gave up 7 bases and J gave up 6 bases; unmatched junction bases: 12. This CDR3 contains 15 residues. The DNA of the CDR3 is TGTGCCAGCAACCCGTCGGGACTAGGGAGGGATACGCAGTATTTT. Its protein product is CASNPSGLGRDTQYF.

The CDR3 is CASSPTGAGNTIYF. As DNA, the CDR3 is TGTGCCAGCTCACCAACAGGGGCTGGAAACACCATATATTTT. The genes are TRBV18 and TRBJ1-3; 7 positions agree with TRBD1. Germline lookup yields CDR1 KGHSH and CDR2 LQKENI. V lost 2 bases and J lost 2; bases outside the gene matches: 0. There are 14 residues in the CDR3.

In this sample, this clone turned up once. The V gene is TRBV4-2, the J gene TRBJ1-5; 8 bases map to TRBD1. Per germline, CDR1 LGHNA and CDR2 YNFKEQ. CDR3 length: 16 residues. V lost 3 bases to trimming and J lost 0 bases; unmatched junction nucleotides: 4. This CDR3 is CASSHLQGDSNQPQHF. In nucleotides, the CDR3 is TGTGCCAGCAGCCATCTACAGGGGGATAGCAATCAGCCCCAGCATTTT.

The V gene is TRBV6-1, the J gene TRBJ2-2, with a weak D call TRBD1 (5 bases). The CDR3 extends over 16 amino acids. The germline gives CDR1 MNHNS, CDR2 SASEGT. Trimming pared 1 base from V and 5 bases from J, leaving 14 bases between. The chain's CDR3 is CASSEVLRQLTGELFF. In DNA form, the CDR3 reads TGTGCCAGCAGTGAAGTTTTACGACAGCTAACCGGGGAGCTGTTTTTT.

The chain couples TRBV27 to TRBJ1-2, with a possible D match to TRBD1 (6 bases). V was shortened by 5 bases and J by 4 bases, with 14 bases between the two germline ends. CDR3 length: 14 amino acids. The germline V gene has CDR1 MNHEY and CDR2 SMNVEV (reference sequence). CDR3 DNA: TGTGCCAGCAGTAAGGGGGGGGCCGGCTATGGCTACACCTTC. Encoded protein: CASSKGGAGYGYTF.

In nucleotides, the CDR3 is TGTGCCAGCAGCGGGACAGGAATCCAAGAGACCCAGTACTTC. It encodes CASSGTGIQETQYF. The rearrangement joins TRBV5-6 to TRBJ2-5; 8 positions match TRBD1. Per the germline V gene, CDR1 is SGHDT and CDR2 is YYEEEE. CDR3 size: 14 residues. Losses at the gene ends were 4 bases for V and 1 base for J; bases not matched to a gene: 3. The full variable domain, its missing parts supplied by reference TRBV5-6 and TRBJ2-5, is DAGVTQSPTHLIKTRGQQVTLRCSPKSGHDTVSWYQQALGQGPQFIFQYYEEEERQRGNFPDRFSGHQFPNYSSELNVNALLLGDSALYLCASSGTGIQETQYFGPGTRLLVL.

This clone was seen only a few times. This sequence joins TRBV11-2 and TRBJ1-4; unclear D gene. Germline CDR1 SGHAT, CDR2 FQNNGV. V gave up 3 bases and J gave up 8 bases, with 13 bases separating them. The CDR3 has 14 amino acids. The CDR3 bases are TGTGCCAGCAGCTTGAACCCCGGCGGCGAAAAACTGTTTTTT. It encodes CASSLNPGGEKLFF.

V gene TRBV10-1 combines with J gene TRBJ2-1; 9 nucleotides match TRBD1. The CDR3 covers 15 residues. In germline, CDR1 is WNHNN, CDR2 SYGVQD (reference sequence). V trimming: 3 bases; J trimming: 7 bases; junction bases outside the gene matches: 7. The CDR3 reads CASSESGQGVNEQFF. The CDR3 bases are TGCGCCAGCAGTGAATCGGGACAGGGAGTGAATGAGCAGTTCTTC.

This clone has only a few counts. This rearrangement joins TRBV19 to TRBJ1-6; D perhaps matches TRBD1 (6 bases). Looked up from germline, CDR1 is LNHDA and CDR2 is SQIVND (reference sequence). The CDR3 spans 15 residues. V lost 1 base and J lost 3, with 7 bases in between. CDR3 amino acids: CASSIAQGYNSPLHF. In DNA form, the CDR3 reads TGTGCCAGTAGTATAGCACAGGGCTATAATTCACCCCTCCACTTT.

This clone has more than one count but fewer than ten. The genes are TRBV2 and TRBJ1-4; possibly TRBD1 for D (6 bases). The V end lost 4 bases, the J end lost 7 bases, and 13 bases lay between the germline ends. The CDR3 has 14 residues. Germline CDR1 and CDR2: SNHLY and FYNNEI. CDR3: CASSVGNRVEKLFF. CDR3 nucleotide sequence: TGTGCCAGCAGTGTTGGGAACAGGGTTGAAAAACTGTTTTTT.

The chain recombines TRBV30 with TRBJ1-5; tentative D call: TRBD1 (6 bases). The V end was cut by 3 bases, the J end by 7 bases, with 13 bases between. Germline V gene data show CDR1 as GTSNPN and CDR2 as SVGIG (reference sequence). CDR3 length: 13 amino acids. CDR3 sequence reads: CAWRAQGRQPQHF. The CDR3 nucleotides are TGTGCCTGGAGGGCACAGGGACGGCAGCCCCAGCATTTT.